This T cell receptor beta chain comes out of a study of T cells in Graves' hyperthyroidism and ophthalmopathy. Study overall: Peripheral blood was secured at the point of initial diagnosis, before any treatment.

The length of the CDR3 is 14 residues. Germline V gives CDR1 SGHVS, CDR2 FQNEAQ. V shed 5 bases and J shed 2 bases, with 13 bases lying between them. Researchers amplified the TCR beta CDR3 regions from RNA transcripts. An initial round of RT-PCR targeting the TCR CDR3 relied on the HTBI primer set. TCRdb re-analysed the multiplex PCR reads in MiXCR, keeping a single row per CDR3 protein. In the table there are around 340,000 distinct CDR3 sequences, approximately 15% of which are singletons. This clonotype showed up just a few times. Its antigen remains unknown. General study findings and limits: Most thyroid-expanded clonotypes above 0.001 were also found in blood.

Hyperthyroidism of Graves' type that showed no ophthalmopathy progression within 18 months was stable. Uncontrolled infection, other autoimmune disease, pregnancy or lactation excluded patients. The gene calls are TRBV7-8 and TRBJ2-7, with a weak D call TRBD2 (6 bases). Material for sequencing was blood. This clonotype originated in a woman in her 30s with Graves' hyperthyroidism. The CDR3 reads CASSAGSGTYEQYF. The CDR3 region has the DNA TGTGCCAGCAGCGCCGGGAGCGGAACCTACGAGCAGTACTTC.